Below are 15 T cell receptor beta chains sequenced from a single sample in a study of blood T cell repertoires in COVID-19. Here immunoSEQ multiplex PCR was the method, and the copy in TCRdb shows in-frame clones only, minus some. The sample holds over 100,000 clones, approximately 89% seen once. The sequenced sample was peripheral blood. These receptors were taken from a man between 40 and 49 years old with acute or convalescent COVID-19.

This clone was seen a handful of times. V gene TRBV7-3 combines with J gene TRBJ1-6; 10 nucleotides match TRBD1. Germline assignment: CDR1 SGHTA and CDR2 FQGTGA. The J segment lost 8 bases and the V segment lost 5 bases, leaving 6 bases of the junction unmatched. The CDR3 spans 15 residues. CDR3 sequence (DNA): TGTGCCAGCAGCCTCGGACAGGGGGAGTATTCACCCCTCCACTTT. Encoded protein: CASSLGQGEYSPLHF.

The rearrangement links TRBV5-1 to TRBJ1-4, with D hard to call. CDR3 length: 14 residues. The ends were cut back, 5 bases at V and 0 bases at J, with 8 bases in the middle. Germline CDR1 reads SGHRS; CDR2 reads YFSETQ. The CDR3 coding sequence is TGCGCCAGCAGGGGTCGGGCAACTAATGAAAAACTGTTTTTT. Protein: CASRGRATNEKLFF.

The V and J genes are TRBV5-4 and TRBJ2-2, with 8 bases aligning to TRBD1. CDR1 and CDR2 from the germline V gene are SGHNT and YYREEE (reference sequence). V gave up 2 bases and J gave up 5 bases; unmatched junction bases: 5. The CDR3 loop spans 15 amino acids. Here the CDR3 reads CASSLPGGRTGELFF. DNA for the CDR3: TGTGCCAGCAGCTTACCAGGGGGCCGAACCGGGGAGCTGTTTTTT.

The chain couples TRBV3-1 (or the pseudogene TRBV3-2) to TRBJ2-5; 8 nucleotides agree with TRBD2. The CDR3 has 15 amino acids. CDR1 and CDR2 (germline): LGHDT, YNNKEL (reference sequence). With V trimmed by 1 base and J by 5 bases, 6 bases remained unmatched. Here the CDR3 reads CASSQGRAGVETQYF. As DNA, the CDR3 is TGTGCCAGCAGCCAAGGTCGAGCGGGGGTGGAGACCCAGTACTTC.

The rearrangement uses TRBV4-3 and TRBJ1-1; a possible D gene is TRBD1 (5 bases). The CDR3 is made up of 16 amino acids. Germline V gene sequence: CDR1 LGHNA, CDR2 YSLEER. V was cut by 0 bases and J by 1 base, with 12 bases left in between. The CDR3, as DNA: TGCGCCAGCAGCCAAGATTGGGGCGATGGGAACACTGAAGCTTTCTTT. Translation gives CASSQDWGDGNTEAFF.

This sequence joins TRBV2 and TRBJ1-1, with 7 bases aligning to TRBD1. Germline CDR1 is SNHLY and CDR2 is FYNNEI. This CDR3 comprises 14 residues. V shed 6 bases and J 4 bases; nucleotides not matched to a gene: 8. This CDR3 is CASRQQGPSTEAFF. For the CDR3, the DNA is TGTGCCAGCAGACAACAGGGGCCTAGCACTGAAGCTTTCTTT.

This clone has just one count. The DNA for the CDR3 is TGTGCCAGCAGCACGCGGGCGGGAGGTGGTGACTATGGCTACACCTTC. Its translation: CASSTRAGGGDYGYTF. The rearrangement links TRBV21-1 to TRBJ1-2. TRBV21-1 is deemed a pseudogene. CDR3 length equals 16 residues.

CDR3 bases: TGTGCCAGCCTTAATCGGGGGGGCTCTGAAAAACTGTTTTTT. It translates to CASLNRGGSEKLFF. V and J are TRBV6-5 and TRBJ1-4; weak D call: TRBD1 (6 bases). CDR3 size: 14 residues. CDR1 is MNHEY and CDR2 is SVGAGI in the germline V gene. V gave up 8 bases and J gave up 7 bases, with 17 bases separating them.

CDR3 bases: TGCAGTGCTAGTAGCGGGGGTGGATACAATGAGCAGTTCTTC. Translating gives CSASSGGGYNEQFF. V usage is TRBV20-1 and J usage is TRBJ2-1; 9 bases align to TRBD2. The CDR3 contains 14 residues. The ends lost 3 bases at V and 4 bases at J; junction bases unmatched: 4. Germline assignment: CDR1 DFQATT and CDR2 SNEGSKA (reference sequence).

This clone was observed a few times. The chain employs TRBV30 and TRBJ2-2; TRBD1 agrees at 8 bases. The length of the CDR3 is 15 residues. V trimming: 2 bases; J trimming: 0 bases; junction bases outside the gene matches: 2. The germline V gene encodes CDR1 GTSNPN and CDR2 SVGIG (reference sequence). The CDR3 sequence: CAWSTGGPNTGELFF. The DNA for the CDR3 is TGTGCCTGGAGTACAGGGGGGCCGAACACCGGGGAGCTGTTTTTT.

This clone appeared once. In nucleotides, the CDR3 is TGTGCCAGCTCACCACTGACGAGACTAGCCCTGAGCTCCTACAATGAGCAGTTCTTC. As protein: CASSPLTRLALSSYNEQFF. This sequence joins TRBV18 and TRBJ2-1, with 7 bases fitting TRBD2. Germline CDR1 is KGHSH and CDR2 is LQKENI. This CDR3 contains 19 residues. With 1 base clipped from V and 0 bases from J, the junction kept 12 bases outside the gene matches.

The chain couples TRBV28 to TRBJ1-3, with D perhaps matching TRBD1 (5 bases). The germline V gene has CDR1 MDHEN and CDR2 SYDVKM. CDR3 length: 15 amino acids. V was shortened by 7 bases and J by 2 bases, with 15 bases between the two germline ends. The CDR3 spells CASNLARAAGNTIYF. DNA for the CDR3: TGTGCCAGCAACTTGGCCAGGGCGGCTGGAAACACCATATATTTT.

The chain employs TRBV5-5 and TRBJ2-1; 7 bases fit TRBD2. Per germline, CDR1 SGHKS and CDR2 YYEKEE (reference sequence). The CDR3 sequence is 15 residues long. The trim removed 7 bases at V and 2 bases at J, leaving 9 bases unmatched. As DNA, the CDR3 is TGTGCCAGCCATACGCGGGAGACCGCCTACAATGAGCAGTTCTTC. Residues: CASHTRETAYNEQFF.

The rearrangement joins TRBV6-6 to TRBJ2-1; possible D gene TRBD1, 6 bases. V was clipped by 5 bases and J by 4 bases, with 12 bases between them. Germline CDR1 is MNHNY and CDR2 is SVGAGI (reference sequence). The CDR3 is 14 amino acids. The CDR3: CASSPPTGYNEQFF. CDR3 nucleotide sequence: TGTGCCAGCAGTCCACCAACAGGGTACAATGAGCAGTTCTTC.

The CDR3 nucleotides read TGTGCCAGCAGCTTTGAAACAGGGGGCCTGTACAATGAGCAGTTCTTC. It yields the protein CASSFETGGLYNEQFF. The chain employs TRBV11-2 and TRBJ2-1; 9 bases line up with TRBD1. Germline V lookup: CDR1 SGHAT, CDR2 FQNNGV. J gave up 4 bases and V 3 bases, and 7 bases lay outside the gene matches. There are 16 residues in the CDR3.